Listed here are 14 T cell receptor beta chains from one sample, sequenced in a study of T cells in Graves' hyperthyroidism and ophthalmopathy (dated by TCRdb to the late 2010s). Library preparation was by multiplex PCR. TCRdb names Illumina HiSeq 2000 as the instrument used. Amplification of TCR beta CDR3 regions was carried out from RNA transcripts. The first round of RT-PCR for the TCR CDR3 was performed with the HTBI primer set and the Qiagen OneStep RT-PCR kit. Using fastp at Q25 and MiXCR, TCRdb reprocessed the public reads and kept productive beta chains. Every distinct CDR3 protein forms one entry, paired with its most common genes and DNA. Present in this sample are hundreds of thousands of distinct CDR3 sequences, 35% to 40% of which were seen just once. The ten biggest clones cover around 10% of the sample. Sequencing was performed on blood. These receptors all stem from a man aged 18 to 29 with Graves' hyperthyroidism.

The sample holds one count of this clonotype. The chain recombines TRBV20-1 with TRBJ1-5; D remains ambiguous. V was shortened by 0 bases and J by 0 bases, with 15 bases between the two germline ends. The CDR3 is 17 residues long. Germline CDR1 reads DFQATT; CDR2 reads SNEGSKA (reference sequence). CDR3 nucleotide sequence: TGCAGTGCTAGAGATCGACATCGGATTTATAGCAATCAGCCCCAGCATTTT. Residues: CSARDRHRIYSNQPQHF.

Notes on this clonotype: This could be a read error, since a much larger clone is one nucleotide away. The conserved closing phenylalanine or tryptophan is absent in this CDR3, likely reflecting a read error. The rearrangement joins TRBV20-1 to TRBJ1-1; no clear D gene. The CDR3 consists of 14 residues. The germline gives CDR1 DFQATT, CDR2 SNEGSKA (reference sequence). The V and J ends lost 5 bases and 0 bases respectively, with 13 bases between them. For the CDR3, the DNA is TGCAGTGCTCCTCAGGACGGATTGAACACTGAAGCTTTCCTT. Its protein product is CSAPQDGLNTEAFL.

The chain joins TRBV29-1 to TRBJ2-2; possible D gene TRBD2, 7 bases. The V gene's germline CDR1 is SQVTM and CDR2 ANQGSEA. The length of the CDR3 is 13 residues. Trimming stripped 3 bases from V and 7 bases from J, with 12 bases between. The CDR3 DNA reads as TGCAGCGTTGATGAGGGGGGGGACGGGGAGCTGTTTTTT. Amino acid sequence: CSVDEGGDGELFF.

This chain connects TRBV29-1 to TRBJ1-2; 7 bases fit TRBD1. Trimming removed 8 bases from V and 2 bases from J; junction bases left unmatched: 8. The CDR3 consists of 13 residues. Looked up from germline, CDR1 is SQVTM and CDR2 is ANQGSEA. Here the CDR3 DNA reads TGCAGCTTCCGGGACAGACCAAACTATGGCTACACCTTC. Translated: CSFRDRPNYGYTF.

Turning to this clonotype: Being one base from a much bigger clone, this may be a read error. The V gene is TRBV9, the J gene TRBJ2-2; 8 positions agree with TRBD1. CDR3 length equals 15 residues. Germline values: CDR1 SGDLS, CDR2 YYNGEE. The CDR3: CASSVATGTGGVLFF. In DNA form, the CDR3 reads TGTGCCAGCAGCGTAGCTACAGGGACAGGCGGGGTGCTGTTTTTT.

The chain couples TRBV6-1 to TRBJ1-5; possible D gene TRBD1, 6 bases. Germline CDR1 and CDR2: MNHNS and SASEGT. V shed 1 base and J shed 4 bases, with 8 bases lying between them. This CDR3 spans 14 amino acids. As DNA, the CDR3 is TGTGCCAGCAGTGAAGTCAGGGGTAATCAGCCCCAGCATTTT. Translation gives CASSEVRGNQPQHF.

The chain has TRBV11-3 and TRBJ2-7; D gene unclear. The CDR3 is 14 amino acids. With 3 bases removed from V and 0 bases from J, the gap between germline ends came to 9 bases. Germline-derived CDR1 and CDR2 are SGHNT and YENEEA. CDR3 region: CASSLSRSSYEQYF. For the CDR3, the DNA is TGTGCCAGCAGCTTGAGCCGAAGCTCCTACGAGCAGTACTTC.

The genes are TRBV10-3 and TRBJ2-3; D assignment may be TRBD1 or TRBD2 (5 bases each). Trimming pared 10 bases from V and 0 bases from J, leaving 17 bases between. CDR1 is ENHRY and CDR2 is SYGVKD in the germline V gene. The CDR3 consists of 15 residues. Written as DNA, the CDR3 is TGTGCCAGCAGGACGGGGCGGTTAAGCACAGATACGCAGTATTTT. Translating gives CASRTGRLSTDTQYF.

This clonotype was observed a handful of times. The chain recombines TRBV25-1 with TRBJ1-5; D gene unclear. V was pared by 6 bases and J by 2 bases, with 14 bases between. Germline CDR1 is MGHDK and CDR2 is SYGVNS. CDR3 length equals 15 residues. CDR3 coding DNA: TGTGCCAGCAGCCTAGTTGGGTCGGGCAATCAGCCCCAGCATTTT. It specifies CASSLVGSGNQPQHF.

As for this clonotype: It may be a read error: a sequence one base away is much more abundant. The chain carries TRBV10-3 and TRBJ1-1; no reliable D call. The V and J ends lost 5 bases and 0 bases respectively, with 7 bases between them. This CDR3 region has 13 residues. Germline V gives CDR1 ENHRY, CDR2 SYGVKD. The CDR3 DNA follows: TGTGCCATCAGTCGGGAAATGAACACTGAAGCTTTCTTT. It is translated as CAISREMNTEAFF.

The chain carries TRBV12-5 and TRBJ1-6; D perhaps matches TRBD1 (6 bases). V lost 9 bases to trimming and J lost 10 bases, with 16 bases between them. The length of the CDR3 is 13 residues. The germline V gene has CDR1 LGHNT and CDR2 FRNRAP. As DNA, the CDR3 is TGTGCTAGCCAGGCCCAGGGGAAATCACCCCTCCACTTT. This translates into CASQAQGKSPLHF.

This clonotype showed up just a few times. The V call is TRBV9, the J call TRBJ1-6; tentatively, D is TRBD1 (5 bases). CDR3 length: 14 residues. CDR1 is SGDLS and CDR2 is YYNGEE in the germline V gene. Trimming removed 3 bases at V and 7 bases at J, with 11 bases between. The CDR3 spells CASSARVENSPLHF. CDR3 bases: TGTGCCAGCAGCGCCAGGGTGGAGAATTCACCCCTCCACTTT.

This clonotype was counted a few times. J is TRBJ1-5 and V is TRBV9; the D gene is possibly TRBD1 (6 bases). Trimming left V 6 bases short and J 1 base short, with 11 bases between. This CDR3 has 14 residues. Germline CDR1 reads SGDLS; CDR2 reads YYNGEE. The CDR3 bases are TGTGCCAGCATCACAGGACAGAGCAATCAGCCCCAGCATTTT. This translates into CASITGQSNQPQHF.

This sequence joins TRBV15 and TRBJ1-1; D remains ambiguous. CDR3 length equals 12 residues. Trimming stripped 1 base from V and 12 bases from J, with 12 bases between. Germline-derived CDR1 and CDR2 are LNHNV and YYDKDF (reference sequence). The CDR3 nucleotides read TGTGCCACCAGCAGAGTTGCGGATATTTCTTTCTTT. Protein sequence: CATSRVADISFF.